This T cell receptor (beta chain) was sequenced during a study of T-cell reconstitution after alpha-beta-depleted transplantation in children. General observations from the study: Counts and diversity of T cells one year after transplant came mostly from newly produced T cells. Several hundred expanded graft clones reportedly supplied alpha-beta T cells about two months after transplant. Elevated TCRbeta diversity at day 60 was traced, in some patients, to surviving recipient T cells and thymic progenitors.

Germline values: CDR1 SGHRS, CDR2 YFSETQ. J lost 7 bases, V lost 1 base, and 5 bases had no gene match. The CDR3 spans 13 residues. It was with unique molecular identifiers that the TCRbeta library was prepared. MiXCR, applied by TCRdb to the PCR reads, yields one record per CDR3 protein. The data show around 450,000 distinct CDR3 sequences, with around 15% seen just once and 25% to 30% held by the top ten. This clonotype was found a few times. Its antigen is not known. V and J are TRBV5-1 and TRBJ2-7, with 7 bases identical to TRBD1. Sequencing used PBMCs, mostly from graft donor cells, obtained 360 days after TCRalphabeta/CD19-depleted stem cell transplant. The sequence derives from a boy younger than two who had a stem cell transplant for Wiskott-Aldrich syndrome, so the T cells may come from the graft donor. The CDR3 DNA sequence: TGCGCCAGCAGCTTGAAGGGGGCGTGGGAGCAGTACTTC. Its protein product is CASSLKGAWEQYF. Drawing the rest from reference TRBV5-1 and TRBJ2-7, the complete variable domain is KAGVTQTPRYLIKTRGQQVTLSCSPISGHRSVSWYQQTPGQGLQFLFEYFSETQRNKGNFPGRFSGRQFSNSRSEMNVSTLELGDSALYLCASSLKGAWEQYFGPGTRLTVT.